Shown below are 2 T cell receptor beta chains from a single sample sequenced in a study of beta chain features in type 1 diabetes. Study results and limitations: Researchers report that Type 1 diabetes patients had moderately but significantly shorter TCRB CDR3s across all four CD4+ subsets.

The antigens of these receptors remain unknown. Expressed TCRB transcripts were sequenced after all isolated RNA was converted to cDNA. Sequencing was performed with immunoSEQ multiplex PCR; in TCRdb, only in-frame clones are kept and a portion is missing. The sample includes roughly 150,000 clones, approximately 9.1% of them seen just once. Sequenced material: central memory CD4+ T cells from blood. Every receptor here comes from a woman aged 25 to 39 with type 1 diabetes.

The chain recombines TRBV11-3 with TRBJ1-2; 12 nucleotides agree with TRBD1. CDR1 is SGHNT and CDR2 is YENEEA in the germline V gene. V lost 6 bases to trimming and J lost 3 bases; unmatched junction nucleotides: 8. This CDR3 region has 16 residues. CDR3 sequence (DNA): TGTGCCAGCAGTCGTGGGACAGGGGGCTCTGACTATGGCTACACCTTC. Translating it yields CASSRGTGGSDYGYTF.

Comments on this clone: An end of the junction does not agree with germline; a read error may underlie this. The chain employs TRBV7-7 and TRBJ2-1, with TRBD1 matching 8 bases. This CDR3 has 13 amino acids. CDR1 SSHAT and CDR2 FNYEAQ come from the germline V gene (reference sequence). In DNA form, the CDR3 reads TGTGCTAGCAGCCGACAGGGGACGGATGAGCAGTTCTTC. This gives the protein CASSRQGTDEQFF.